Included here is one TCR beta chain sequence, with context. The antigen remains undetermined. The data belong to a study of T cell responses to AZD1222 COVID-19 vaccine. Study-level results: Vaccine-related CD4 TCRs covered spike, predominating at 160-218 and 743-854. Only a handful of people who got AZD1222 tested seropositive at baseline. It should be noted that donors were predominantly white British and more often female, and clonal diversity was possibly underestimated.

Using immunoSEQ multiplex PCR, the repertoire was profiled, and TCRdb retains in-frame clones only, with some absent. The data contain approximately 110,000 clones, more than 85% of them seen just once; the ten biggest clones take up 0.95% to 1.5%. The CDR3 consists of 11 residues. Germline lookup yields CDR1 SGHTA and CDR2 FQGNSA. Trimming took 7 bases from V and 5 from J, leaving 7 bases between them. This sequence joins TRBV7-2 and TRBJ2-3; D gene uncertain. Sequences were derived from peripheral blood, sampled on day 0 of AZD1222 vaccination. The sequence was collected from an adult in good health. The CDR3 protein is CASIREDTQYF. CDR3 DNA: TGTGCCAGCATAAGGGAAGATACGCAGTATTTT. Full variable domain (remainder filled in from reference TRBV7-2 and TRBJ2-3): GAGVSQSPSNKVTEKGKDVELRCDPISGHTALYWYRQSLGQGLEFLIYFQGNSAPDKSGLPSDRFSAERTGGSVSTLTIQRTQQEDSAVYLCASIREDTQYFGPGTRLTVL.